This T cell receptor (beta chain) came from a study of T cells after somatic rescue of genetic block. This CDR3 is built from 11 residues. Assay used: immunoSEQ multiplex PCR; TCRdb lists only in-frame clones, some missing. The data contain 67,000 or so clones, roughly 93% of them singletons. Sequenced input: peripheral blood mononuclear cells (PBMCs). The chain combines TRBV12-2 with TRBJ2-7. TRBV12-2 is given as a pseudogene. This clonotype originated in a man aged 30 to 45. CDR3 sequence: CASRPPREQYF. CDR3 in DNA: TGTGCAAGTCGCCCACCACGCGAGCAGTACTTC.